Sequencing of this T cell receptor (beta chain) was carried out in a study of CD8+ T cells in alopecia areata. Both peripheral blood and punch biopsies of lesional scalp skin were obtained from patients who had alopecia areata. Extracted RNA was reverse transcribed into cDNA, the sequencing template. Profiling relied on immunoSEQ multiplex PCR, and the TCRdb table lists in-frame clones only, not all of them. The top ten hold roughly an eighth of the sample, which has about 15,000 clones, roughly 60% seen once. With V trimmed by 5 bases and J by 5 bases, 5 bases remained unmatched. The CDR3 length is 14 residues. Germline CDR1 MDHEN, CDR2 SYDVKM.

This TCR came from a human donor with alopecia areata. The rearrangement links TRBV28 to TRBJ2-1; 8 nucleotides agree with TRBD1. Sequencing input: skin. The CDR3 spells CASSPGQGNNEQFF. The CDR3 coding sequence is TGTGCCAGCAGTCCTGGACAGGGAAACAATGAGCAGTTCTTC.